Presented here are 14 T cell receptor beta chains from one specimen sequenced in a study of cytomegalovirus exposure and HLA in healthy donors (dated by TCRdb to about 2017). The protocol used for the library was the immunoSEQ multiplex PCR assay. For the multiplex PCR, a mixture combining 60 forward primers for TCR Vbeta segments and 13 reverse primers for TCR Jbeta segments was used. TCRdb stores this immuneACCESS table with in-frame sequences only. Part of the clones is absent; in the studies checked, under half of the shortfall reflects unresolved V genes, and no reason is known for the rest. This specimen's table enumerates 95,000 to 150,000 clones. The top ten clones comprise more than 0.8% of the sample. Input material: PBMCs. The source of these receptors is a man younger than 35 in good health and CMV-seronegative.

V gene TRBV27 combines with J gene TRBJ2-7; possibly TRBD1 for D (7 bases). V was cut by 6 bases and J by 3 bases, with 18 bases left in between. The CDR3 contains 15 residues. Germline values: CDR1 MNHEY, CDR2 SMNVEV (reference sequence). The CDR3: CASSSPEQGGYEQYF. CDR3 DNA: TGTGCCAGCAGCTCACCGGAGCAGGGGGGCTACGAGCAGTACTTC.

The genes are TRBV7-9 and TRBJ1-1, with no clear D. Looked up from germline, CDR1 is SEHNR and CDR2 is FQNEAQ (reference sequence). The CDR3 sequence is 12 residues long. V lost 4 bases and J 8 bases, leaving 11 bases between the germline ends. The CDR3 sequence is CASSSSAAEAFF. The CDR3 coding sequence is TGTGCCAGCAGCTCTAGTGCCGCCGAAGCTTTCTTT. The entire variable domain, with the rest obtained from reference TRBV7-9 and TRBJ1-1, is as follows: DTGVSQNPRHKITKRGQNVTFRCDPISEHNRLYWYRQTLGQGPEFLTYFQNEAQLEKSRLLSDRFSAERPKGSFSTLEIQRTEQGDSAMYLCASSSSAAEAFFGQGTRLTVV.

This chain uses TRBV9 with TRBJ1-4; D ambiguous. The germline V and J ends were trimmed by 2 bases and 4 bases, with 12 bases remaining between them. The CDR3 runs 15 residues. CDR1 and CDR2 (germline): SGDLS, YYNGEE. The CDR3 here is CASSVSGSINEKLFF. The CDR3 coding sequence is TGTGCCAGCAGCGTCTCCGGGTCGATTAATGAAAAACTGTTTTTT.

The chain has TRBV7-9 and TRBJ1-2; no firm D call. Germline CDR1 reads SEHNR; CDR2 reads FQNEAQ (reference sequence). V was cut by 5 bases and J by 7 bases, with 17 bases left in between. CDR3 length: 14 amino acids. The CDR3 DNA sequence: TGTGCCAGCAGCCATCCCTTGGGAGAGTCTGGCTACACCTTC. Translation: CASSHPLGESGYTF.

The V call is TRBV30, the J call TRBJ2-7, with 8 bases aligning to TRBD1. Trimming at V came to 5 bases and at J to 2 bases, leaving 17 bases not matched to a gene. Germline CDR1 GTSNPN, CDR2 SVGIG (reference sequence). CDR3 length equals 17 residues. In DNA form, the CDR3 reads TGTGCCTGGGACCCCCTTTCATCAGGGGGCATAACCTACGAGCAGTACTTC. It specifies CAWDPLSSGGITYEQYF.

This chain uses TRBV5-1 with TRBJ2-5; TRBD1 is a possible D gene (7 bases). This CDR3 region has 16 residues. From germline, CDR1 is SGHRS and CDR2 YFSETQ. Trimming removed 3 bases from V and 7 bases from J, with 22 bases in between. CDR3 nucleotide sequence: TGCGCCAGCAGCTGGGGGGCTTCAGGGGGTGTCGGGACCCAGTACTTC. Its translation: CASSWGASGGVGTQYF.

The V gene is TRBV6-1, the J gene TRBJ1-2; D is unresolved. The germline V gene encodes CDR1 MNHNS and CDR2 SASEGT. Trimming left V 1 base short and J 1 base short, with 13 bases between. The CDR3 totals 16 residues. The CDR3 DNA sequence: TGTGCCAGCAGTGAAGGGTTTCTGGGAGATAACTATGGCTACACCTTC. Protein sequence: CASSEGFLGDNYGYTF.

CDR3 sequence: CAWSVGGPQYF. The CDR3 nucleotides read TGTGCCTGGAGTGTGGGGGGTCCCCAGTACTTC. The rearrangement joins TRBV30 to TRBJ2-5; tentatively, D is TRBD2 (6 bases). This CDR3 is built from 11 residues. The germline V gene has CDR1 GTSNPN and CDR2 SVGIG (reference sequence). V lost 0 bases to trimming and J lost 9 bases, with 8 bases between them.

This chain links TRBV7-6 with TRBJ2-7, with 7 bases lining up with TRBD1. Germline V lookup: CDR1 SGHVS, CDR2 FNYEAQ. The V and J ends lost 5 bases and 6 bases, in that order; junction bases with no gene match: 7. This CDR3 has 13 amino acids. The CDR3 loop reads CASSIRQGTEQYF. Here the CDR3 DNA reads TGTGCCAGCAGCATCAGACAGGGAACCGAGCAGTACTTC.

CDR3 sequence (DNA): TGTGCCTTCAGCGGGAACTCCTACAATGAGCAGTTCTTC. This translates into CAFSGNSYNEQFF. This chain links TRBV30 with TRBJ2-1; TRBD2 matches at 7 bases. The V and J ends lost 7 bases and 0 bases, in that order; junction bases with no gene match: 3. This CDR3 is built from 13 residues. Germline-derived CDR1 and CDR2 are GTSNPN and SVGIG (reference sequence). The variable domain in full, with the rest retrieved from reference TRBV30 and TRBJ2-1, is SQTIHQWPATLVQPVGSPLSLECTVEGTSNPNLYWYRQAAGRGLQLLFYSVGIGQISSEVPQNLSASRPQDRQFILSSKKLLLSDSGFYLCAFSGNSYNEQFFGPGTRLTVL.

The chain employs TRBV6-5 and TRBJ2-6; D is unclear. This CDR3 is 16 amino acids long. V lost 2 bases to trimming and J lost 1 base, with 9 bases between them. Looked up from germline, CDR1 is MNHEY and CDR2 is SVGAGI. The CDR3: CASSYRFLSGANVLTF. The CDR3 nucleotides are TGTGCCAGCAGTTACCGGTTCCTTTCTGGGGCCAACGTCCTGACTTTC.

CDR3 in amino acids: CASSLSPPETQYF. CDR3 sequence (DNA): TGTGCCAGCAGCCTCTCCCCCCCAGAGACCCAGTACTTC. The chain has TRBV9 and TRBJ2-5, with D unresolved. Germline V CDR1 and CDR2: SGDLS, YYNGEE. V was pared by 4 bases and J by 4 bases, with 11 bases between. This CDR3 is built from 13 residues. Combining the CDR3 with reference TRBV9 and TRBJ2-5 gives the whole variable domain DSGVTQTPKHLITATGQRVTLRCSPRSGDLSVYWYQQSLDQGLQFLIQYYNGEERAKGNILERFSAQQFPDLHSELNLSSLELGDSALYFCASSLSPPETQYFGPGTRLLVL.

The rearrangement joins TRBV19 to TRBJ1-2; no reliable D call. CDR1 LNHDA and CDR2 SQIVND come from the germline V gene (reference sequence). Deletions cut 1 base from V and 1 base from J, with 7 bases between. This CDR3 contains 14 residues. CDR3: CASSIGGYNYGYTF. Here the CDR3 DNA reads TGTGCCAGTAGTATAGGAGGCTATAACTATGGCTACACCTTC.

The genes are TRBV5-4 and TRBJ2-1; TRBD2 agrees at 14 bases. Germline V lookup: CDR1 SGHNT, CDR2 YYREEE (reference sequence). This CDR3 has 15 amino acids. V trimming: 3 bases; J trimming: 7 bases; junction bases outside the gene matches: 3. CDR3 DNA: TGTGCCAGCAGCTCAAGGACTAGCGGGAGGAATGAGCAGTTCTTC. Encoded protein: CASSSRTSGRNEQFF.